The text below deals with one T cell receptor beta chain. No cognate antigen has been identified for it. Nothing much larger sits one base from this clone, and base qualities are not available. These data are taken from a study of cytomegalovirus exposure and HLA in healthy donors (dated by TCRdb to about 2017). Background for the entire study: An earlier analysis of approximately 590 of the donors reported 250 to 350 Gb of sequence data and 120 million or so unique TCR beta sequences from roughly 180 million T cells. Using immunosequencing, the study profiled T cell repertoires from about 610 subjects and related those repertoires to cytomegalovirus serostatus. HLA typing included class I and class II loci at four-digit resolution. Among the 398 genotyped donors, under 90% belonged to the genetic ancestry cluster associated with self-reported Caucasian donors. A separate validation cohort of over 95 different subjects was used in addition to the roughly 720-subject first cohort. The study aimed to test whether cataloging public T cell receptors could reveal signatures of past pathogen exposure. The number of donors typed differed by locus, with roughly 629-640 for A, B, C, DRB1 and DQB1, around 560 for DQA1, 606 for DPA1, and approximately 470 for DPB1. To decide whether each TCR beta V gene segment behaved as functional or pseudogenic, an earlier analysis of some 570 of the donors relied on high-throughput TCR beta sequencing. Among 398 genotyped donors of the cohort, an average of approximately 240,000 unique TCR beta nucleotide sequences were sequenced per donor, around 20% of them non-productive. About 280 gigabases of sequencing data and tens of millions of unique TCR sequences were included in an early release covering several hundred HLA-typed donors. Every repertoire in the discovery cohort had been generated on one and the same sequencing platform. Rather than using new phenotypic data, the later analysis identified candidate immune exposures from TCR beta sequences and from how often those sequences occurred across donors. Donor age, sex, ethnicity and CMV serostatus were compiled alongside the repertoire data. A later genetic analysis took genome-wide SNP genotypes for about three fifths of the 666 donors and used that subset as a discovery cohort. Because of strong linkage in the cohort, 5 or 6 DR-DQ haplotypes were treated as single units for association and clustering. A later analysis re-examined previously published TCR beta repertoires from 610 or so donors and added high-resolution HLA genotyping to investigate patterns of TCR occurrence. High-throughput TCR immunosequencing, statistical association of individual TCRs with disease status, and machine learning were combined to predict cytomegalovirus infection status.

What the work shows at the level of the full study, not this receptor alone: A group of highly shared sequence variants was considered likely to be a technical artifact of the sequencing pipeline. For the cohort, immune exposure information was limited to CMV serostatus. Across donors, most TCR sequences were observed very rarely, whereas some public TCRs were present in many individuals. The earlier analysis of approximately 590 of the donors excluded 15 to 20 rarely observed V segments, including chromosome 9 orphons, because counts were too low. Linkage disequilibrium might explain the correlated functional status among segregating V segments, but an unknown experimental factor could not be excluded. A few of the identified cytomegalovirus-associated TCR beta chains were confirmed in vitro to be specific for cytomegalovirus antigens. Roughly uniform sequencing depth across donors was assumed in presence/absence analyses, although this assumption may not hold. Because some donors lacked HLA typing at each locus, the association tests relied only on the typed subset. Broadly in line with IMGT annotations, most TCR beta V segments showed up in productive rearrangements about 87% or about 30% of the time in an earlier analysis of about 500 of the donors. In a later analysis, several top co-occurrence clusters were reported to appear linked to parvovirus B19, influenza, CMV and Epstein-Barr virus. According to a later genetic analysis, donors in an Asian-associated ancestry cluster had fewer N-insertions in productive TCRs than the approximately 670-donor mean. According to a later analysis, TCR association rates differed among HLA loci, with DRB1 alleles showing the most associated TCRs and HLA-C alleles showing the fewest. A total of 150 or so TCR beta chains were listed by the study as associated with cytomegalovirus. In a later analysis, HLA-associated TCR beta chains were found to be more clonally expanded and to have lower generation probabilities than equally common non-associated chains. A later analysis associated about 17,000 TCR beta sequences with specific HLA alleles at a false discovery rate of 0.05. A later genetic analysis associated a missense DCLRE1C variant with V-gene and J-gene trimming of TCR beta chains, and an independent cohort replicated the association. A further reported finding was that TCR beta sequences accurately predicted the HLA-A and HLA-B alleles for most subjects in the first cohort. Some IMGT-functional V segments, including TRBV6-2 and TRBV6-3, could not be distinguished by the 87-base-pair reads and were therefore excluded. When HLA alleles, especially DR and DQ, strongly co-occurred, TCR associations were difficult to assign to individual alleles. According to a later analysis, most CMV-associated TCR beta chains appeared to be HLA-restricted, and the HLA associations seemed to be driven largely by CMV exposure. Cytomegalovirus status was reported to be diagnosed by the classifier with high specificity and sensitivity in both the original and validation cohorts. In this cohort, only TCR beta chains were sequenced, and detectable features were limited by the absence of alpha or paired-chain data. It was suggested by the authors that the approach could potentially be generalized to other disease states and immunological phenotypes.

The library relied on the immunoSEQ multiplex PCR assay. For the multiplex PCR, a mixture combining 60 forward primers for TCR Vbeta segments and 13 reverse primers for TCR Jbeta segments was used. Amplification of the CDR3 region of rearranged TCR beta genes was performed with a multiplex PCR assay on genomic DNA. The amplified TCR beta libraries were sequenced on the Illumina HiSeq System as 87-base-pair reads. On the study's bioinformatics: A later analysis counted around 72 million unique TCR beta chains across the 550 to 750 repertoires, and some 11 million of these chains were shared by at least two donors. Raw reads were error-corrected and collapsed into unique sequences with a nearest-neighbor algorithm that merged closely related sequences to remove PCR and sequencing errors. To assign V, D and J gene segments, CDR3 sequences were aligned to IMGT reference sequences. For a sequence to be retained, a match of at least six nucleotides to both a V gene segment and a J gene segment was required. Rearrangements were classified as productive when the CDR3 lacked stop codons and remained in frame with V and J, and all other rearrangements were classified as non-productive. Following IMGT convention, CDR3 was defined as the stretch from the second conserved V-encoded cysteine up to the conserved J-encoded phenylalanine. The earlier analysis of a few hundred of the donors excluded any sequence lacking an unambiguous match to a single V gene segment. In an earlier analysis of more than 500 of the donors, a V segment was called functional when productive rearrangements were above 56.7%, and segregating when the standard deviation between donors exceeded 5%. To diagnose cytomegalovirus status from the catalog of TCR beta chain sequences, a statistical classification framework was built. A later analysis assigned V and J genes by comparing TCR nucleotide sequences with IMGT/GENE-DB human TR gene sequences. A later analysis assigned CDR3 sequences and most-parsimonious VDJ recombination scenarios with the TCRdist pipeline. In a later analysis, each TCR beta chain was defined by its CDR3 amino acid sequence together with its V-gene family, and reads lacking a unique V-gene family were excluded. A later analysis removed 592 highly shared, low-generation-probability nucleotide sequences to deal with suspected cross-contamination and a sequencing artifact. For each public chain, a later analysis derived a clonal expansion index from normalized ranks of inferred template counts within each repertoire. In a later analysis, generation probabilities were computed using a VDJ recombination model fitted to out-of-frame rearrangements, and the results were checked against IGoR. In a later analysis, hypergeometric tests were used to score TCR-TCR, TCR-HLA and TCR-CMV co-occurrence, with a repertoire-size bias correction applied to TCR pairs. A later analysis estimated false discovery rates by permuting HLA or CMV assignments 20 times. In a later analysis, co-occurring TCRs were grouped using DBSCAN, with TCRdist sequence similarity added in when clustering inside HLA-allele-positive subsets. Repertoires with fewer than 30,000 or more than 120,000 public chains were left out of co-occurrence clustering, as were five repertoires with anomalous nucleotide sharing. In its TCRdb copy, this immuneACCESS table keeps in-frame sequences only and misses some clones. Where compared with another copy, unresolved V genes explain less than half of these, and the others have no known cause. The DNA gave D and trimming, while V, J and clone size come from that table. A total of approximately 130,000 clones appear in this sample, approximately 85% of them only once. The ten largest clones add up to about 6.7% of the sample.

In total, more than 500 healthy bone marrow donors made up the cohort. Cohort members were all nominally healthy when sampled, although unrecorded immune exposures were likely present. The donor was CMV seropositive and was included in the group of some 290 seropositive cohort members. Every donor gave a peripheral blood sample, and the peripheral blood mononuclear cells from that sample were used for TCR beta sequencing. The Qiagen DNeasy Blood Extraction Kit was used to extract genomic DNA from the blood cell samples. The CDR3 covers 20 residues, taking in both the cysteine and the phenylalanine. Only the CDR3 portion is preserved as DNA: 60 bases, with reading frame beginning at the first base. V and J are truncated by 4 bases and 0 bases respectively, leaving an intervening sequence of 22 bases. The germline V gene specifies MNHNS as CDR1 and SASEGT as CDR2.

The specimen was PBMCs. The sequence was collected from a woman in her 30s in good health and CMV-seropositive. The chain employs TRBV6-1 and TRBJ1-6; the D region possibly corresponds to TRBD1 (6 bases align). At the DNA level, the sequence is TGTGCCAGCAGTGTCAACCTACTCCAGGGGCAAAGCTCCTATAATTCACCCCTCCACTTT. It encodes CASSVNLLQGQSSYNSPLHF.